Below, one TCR beta chain is given with its context. Its antigen is currently unknown. Before the COVID-19 pandemic, during about 2010-2018, CD4+ T cells were taken from unexposed donors. After roughly ten days of culture, CD4+ T cells were isolated. Testing used SARS-CoV-2 S/N and four cold-coronavirus spikes on unexposed-donor CD4+ T cells, cells permitting. PBMCs were plated at roughly 2 million per well in IL-2-containing medium. Assay: immunoSEQ multiplex PCR; the TCRdb copy retains only in-frame clones and omits some. The table has approximately 25,000 clones, roughly four fifths seen once. Germline V gene sequence: CDR1 LNHDA, CDR2 SQIVND (reference sequence). The CDR3 contains 14 residues. Trimming stripped 5 bases from V and 4 bases from J, with 11 bases between. These data come from a study of CD4 T cells in relation to SARS-CoV-2 and coronaviruses. Overall study context: Controls used an HIV-1 Nef peptide pool or no peptide. Findings and limits, study-wide: In around 60% of donors, memory CD4+ clonotypes crossrecognized SARS-CoV-2 and at least one common cold coronavirus spike.

The receptor was isolated from a human donor in good health. Specimen: CD4+ T cells from PBMCs, cultured in vitro. The rearrangement joins TRBV19 to TRBJ1-4; the D gene is possibly TRBD1 (6 bases). The CDR3 DNA follows: TGTGCCAGTAGTGTGACAGGTTTTAATGAAAAACTGTTTTTT. This sequence encodes CASSVTGFNEKLFF.